The rows below give T cell receptor beta chains drawn from one sample of a study of human T cells and chemical hapten exposure. TCRdb itself ran the reads through MiXCR, one entry per CDR3 protein. The sample carries fewer than 150,000 distinct CDR3 sequences, more than 8.5% recorded once. The sample taken for sequencing was whole blood. These receptor sequences come from a human donor in good health. Some clones in this sample may be carry-over from other donors' samples. Both conserved end residues are part of each CDR3. The D gene is left open where the match is weak. Clone sizes are given selectively: once, few, many, or a class where the clone is expanded.

d_gene,v_gene,j_gene,abundance,CDR3nt,CDR3aa
NA,TRBV10-2,TRBJ1-1,NA,TGCGCCAGCAGTGCTCATTTTCAAGCTGAAGCTTTCTTT,CASSAHFQAEAFF
NA,TRBV5-1,TRBJ1-5,many,TGCGCCAGCAGCTTGGGGGGGCTGGGCGACAATCAGCCCCAGCATTTT,CASSLGGLGDNQPQHF
NA,TRBV6-5,TRBJ1-1,many,TGTGCCAGCAGCCCCGGGCCCCAGAACACTGAAGCTTTCTTT,CASSPGPQNTEAFF
NA,TRBV18,TRBJ1-1,NA,TGTGCCAGCTCACCACTCAGGGACCCCACTGAAGCTTTCTTT,CASSPLRDPTEAFF
TRBD1,TRBV5-1,TRBJ1-1,many,TGCGCCAGCAGCGGGACAGGGCCGAACACTGAAGCTTTCTTT,CASSGTGPNTEAFF
NA,TRBV7-2,TRBJ2-7,many,TGTGCCAGCAGCTTAGTGGGCGGCAGGAGCTCCTACGAGCAGTACTTC,CASSLVGGRSSYEQYF
NA,TRBV5-6,TRBJ2-5,few,TGTGCCAGCAGCACCCGTTGGGAGGCTCCCGACCAAGAGACCCAGTACTTC,CASSTRWEAPDQETQYF
TRBD2,TRBV4-2,TRBJ2-7,many,TGTGCCAGCAGCCGTTCACCACTCGAAGGTAGCGGGAGATATAGTAACATCTCCTACGAGCAGTACTTC,CASSRSPLEGSGRYSNISYEQYF
NA,TRBV9,TRBJ2-7,few,TGTGCCAGCAGCGTAGCTGTAGCTGGTTTCTCCGAGCAGTACTTC,CASSVAVAGFSEQYF
TRBD1,TRBV19,TRBJ1-2,NA,TGTGCCAGTAGTATATCACAGGGACAGGGGCGCGGCTACACCTTC,CASSISQGQGRGYTF
TRBD2,TRBV5-1,TRBJ2-7,few,TGCGCCAGCAGTTCCGGACTAGCGGGAGATTACGAGCAGTACTTC,CASSSGLAGDYEQYF
NA,TRBV29-1,TRBJ2-7,NA,TGCAGCGTTGAACAGGGGCGAGACTACGAGCAGTACTTC,CSVEQGRDYEQYF
NA,TRBV5-1,TRBJ2-7,NA,TGCGCCAGCTGCTTGGAAGCAGGGCATCCCAACTACGAGCAGTACTTC,CASCLEAGHPNYEQYF
NA,TRBV7-8,TRBJ1-6,NA,TGTGCCAGCAGCTTGCCCGAGACCAATAATTCACCCCTCCACTTT,CASSLPETNNSPLHF
TRBD1,TRBV12-3/TRBV12-4,TRBJ2-2,many,TGTGCCAGCAGCCGTGGGACAGGGTTTATCGGGGAGCTGTTTTTT,CASSRGTGFIGELFF
TRBD2,TRBV12-3/TRBV12-4,TRBJ2-3,few,TGTGCCAGCAGCCCCCGGACTAGCGGGGTTAGCACAGATACGCAGTATTTT,CASSPRTSGVSTDTQYF
NA,TRBV28,TRBJ1-2,many,TGTGCCAGCAGTCCCCAACGCTATGGCTACACCTTC,CASSPQRYGYTF
TRBD2,TRBV5-1,TRBJ2-1,few,TGCGCCAGCAGATTAGGGTTGCGGGAGTCCTACAATGAGCAGTTCTTC,CASRLGLRESYNEQFF
NA,TRBV7-8,TRBJ2-3,many,TGTGCCAGCAGCCCCGGACCGGGTCATACGCAGTATTTT,CASSPGPGHTQYF
TRBD1,TRBV6-6,TRBJ2-7,many,TGTGCCAGCAGTTACTCGATTGGACAGGCCTCCTACGAGCAGTACTTC,CASSYSIGQASYEQYF
TRBD1,TRBV19,TRBJ2-2,many,TGTGCCACGGGACAGGGGAATGGGGCCGGGGAGCTGTTTTTT,CATGQGNGAGELFF
NA,TRBV2,TRBJ2-1,many,TGTGCCAGCAGAATGACCCTGTTGGTGAATGAGCAGTTCTTC,CASRMTLLVNEQFF
TRBD2,TRBV12-3/TRBV12-4,TRBJ2-7,few,TGTGCCAGCAGCCTGGGACTAGCGGGAGGCCACGAGCAGTACTTC,CASSLGLAGGHEQYF
NA,TRBV20-1,TRBJ1-2,NA,TGCAGTGCTAGAGTGGTAGGGTACGACTATGGCTACACCTTC,CSARVVGYDYGYTF
TRBD2,TRBV20-1,TRBJ2-5,NA,TGCAGTGCTCCCCGGGGGGACTCGCAAGAGACCCAGTACTTC,CSAPRGDSQETQYF
NA,TRBV15,TRBJ2-2,NA,TGTGCCACCAGCAGAGATCCTAACGCCGGGGAGCTGTTTTTT,CATSRDPNAGELFF
NA,TRBV11-2,TRBJ1-1,few,TGTGCCAGCAGACCACCGGGACCCTTGAACACTGAAGCTTTCTTT,CASRPPGPLNTEAFF
NA,TRBV7-8,TRBJ1-2,NA,TGTGCCAGCAGCTTACCTCGGAGCCCCGACAGCCTTAACTATGGCTACACCTTC,CASSLPRSPDSLNYGYTF
TRBD1,TRBV27,TRBJ2-2,many,TGTGCCAGCAGTTTACTTGGGACAGGGGCTCACACCGGGGAGCTGTTTTTT,CASSLLGTGAHTGELFF
TRBD1,TRBV29-1,TRBJ2-5,few,TGCAGCGTTGACGAATGGTCTAAGGGACAGATCGGAGAGACCCAGTACTTC,CSVDEWSKGQIGETQYF
NA,TRBV12-3/TRBV12-4,TRBJ2-1,NA,TGTGCCAGCAGCCCCACGGGAGAGTACAATGAGCAGTTCTTC,CASSPTGEYNEQFF
NA,TRBV5-1,TRBJ1-1,NA,TGCGCCAGCAGTCCCGTGGGGGGGAACACTGAAGCTTTCTTT,CASSPVGGNTEAFF
NA,TRBV18,TRBJ2-7,many,TGTGCCAGCTCACCACGGCAGGACAGCTACGAGCAGTACTTC,CASSPRQDSYEQYF
NA,TRBV14,TRBJ2-1,many,TGTGCCAGCAGACCCCGGGACTGGGTAACCAATGAGCAGTTCTTC,CASRPRDWVTNEQFF
TRBD1,TRBV29-1,TRBJ2-1,few,TGCAGCGTGGAGGACAGGGGGAACAATGAGCAGTTCTTC,CSVEDRGNNEQFF
TRBD1,TRBV7-3,TRBJ2-5,NA,TGTGCCAGCAGCCCCGAGGGGGCAGAGACCCAGTACTTC,CASSPEGAETQYF
TRBD2,TRBV2,TRBJ2-1,NA,TGTGCCAGCAGGAGGAGGGAGACGGGACTAGCGGGGGCCCGGGGCAATGAGCAGTTCTTC,CASRRRETGLAGARGNEQFF
NA,TRBV3-1,TRBJ2-1,NA,TGTGCCAGCAGCCGTACCGGGGCAGCGTACTCCTACAATGAGCAGTTCTTC,CASSRTGAAYSYNEQFF
NA,TRBV29-1,TRBJ1-1,many,TGCAGCGTTGGAAAGAATAACAGAATGAACACTGAAGCTTTCTTT,CSVGKNNRMNTEAFF
NA,TRBV5-1,TRBJ2-1,few,TGCGCCAGCAGCTTTGGCGGAAACTCCTACAATGAGCAGTTCTTC,CASSFGGNSYNEQFF
NA,TRBV13,TRBJ1-1,NA,TGTGCCAGCAGCGTTCGTGCGCTGGGGAAGATGAACACTGAAGCTTTCTTT,CASSVRALGKMNTEAFF
NA,TRBV25-1,TRBJ1-6,many,TGTGCCAGCAGTGAATCGGGGGGCAAGAATTCACCCCTCCACTTT,CASSESGGKNSPLHF
NA,TRBV3-1,TRBJ1-2,many,TGTGCCAGCAGCCAAGGTTCGGACTACTATGGCTACACCTTC,CASSQGSDYYGYTF
NA,TRBV7-2,TRBJ2-7,NA,TGTGCCAGCAGCTTAGAGGGCGGACCAGTCTACGAGCAGTACTTC,CASSLEGGPVYEQYF
TRBD2,TRBV4-1,TRBJ2-1,few,TGCGCCAGCAGCCAAGATTTCCGGCTAGCGGGGAGTGAGCAGTTCTTC,CASSQDFRLAGSEQFF
NA,TRBV18,TRBJ1-1,NA,TGTGCCAGTTTAGGGACCGGGGACTTCACTGAAGCTTCCTTT,CASLGTGDFTEASF
TRBD1,TRBV7-2,TRBJ2-2,NA,TGTGCCAGCAGCCCACAGGGGGTCAGACAGGGCGGGGAGCTGTTTTTT,CASSPQGVRQGGELFF
NA,TRBV9,TRBJ1-6,many,TGTGCCAGCAGCGTAGACGGCAGCGGAGGATCACCCCTCCACTTT,CASSVDGSGGSPLHF
NA,TRBV6-1,TRBJ1-2,few,TGTGCCAGCAGTGATTCGGACGGGACACAGGCCGATGATGGCTACACCTTC,CASSDSDGTQADDGYTF
NA,TRBV6-5,TRBJ2-3,NA,TGTGCCACCAGGGGGGGGGTCGGCACAGATACGCAGTATTTT,CATRGGVGTDTQYF
NA,TRBV6-2/TRBV6-3,TRBJ1-5,many,TGTGCCAGCAGAAAAAGACAGGATAATCAGCCCCAGCATTTT,CASRKRQDNQPQHF
TRBD2,TRBV4-1,TRBJ2-7,many,TGCGCCAGCAGCCAAGATCTACTAGCGGGAGACGAGCAGTACTTC,CASSQDLLAGDEQYF
NA,TRBV19,TRBJ1-5,many,TGTGCCAGTAGTGTACCCAGTCAGGGCCAGCCCCAGCATTTT,CASSVPSQGQPQHF
TRBD2,TRBV19,TRBJ2-1,NA,TGTGCCAGTAGTATCACTCTAGCGGGAGGACTATACAATGAGCAGTTCTTC,CASSITLAGGLYNEQFF